The T cell receptor (beta chain) described here comes from a study of identical twins. General study findings and limits: Excess sharing by twins proved weaker in beta out-of-frame sequences.

Germline CDR1 SGHTA, CDR2 FQGNSA. V dropped 5 bases and J dropped 7 bases, with 15 bases sitting between them. The CDR3 is 13 residues long. MiXCR, run by TCRdb on the 5' RACE reads, gives a single entry per CDR3 protein. The sample gives 520,000 or so distinct CDR3 sequences, 22% of which show up once; around 0.9% is in the top ten. With regard to this clonotype: The antigen remains undetermined.

These same data were also listed under a study on T cells expressing NK-cell markers. As reported in that work: Beta-chain profiling covered CD3+CD56+NKG2C+, CD3+CD56+NKG2C- and CD3+CD56-NKG2C+ sorted subsets. In several donors, dominant clonotypes made up about 25-60.1% of CD3+CD56-NKG2C+ cells. Expanded clones of NKG2C+ T cells had an unclear HCMV specificity.

Input material: CD4+ T cells sorted from blood. The chain couples TRBV7-2 to TRBJ2-7; perhaps TRBD2 as D (5 bases). The origin of this receptor is a woman aged 18-29 years in good health. CDR3 bases: TGTGCCAGCAGCCCGGGATTCTCCGAGGAGCAGTACTTC. Translating it yields CASSPGFSEEQYF.